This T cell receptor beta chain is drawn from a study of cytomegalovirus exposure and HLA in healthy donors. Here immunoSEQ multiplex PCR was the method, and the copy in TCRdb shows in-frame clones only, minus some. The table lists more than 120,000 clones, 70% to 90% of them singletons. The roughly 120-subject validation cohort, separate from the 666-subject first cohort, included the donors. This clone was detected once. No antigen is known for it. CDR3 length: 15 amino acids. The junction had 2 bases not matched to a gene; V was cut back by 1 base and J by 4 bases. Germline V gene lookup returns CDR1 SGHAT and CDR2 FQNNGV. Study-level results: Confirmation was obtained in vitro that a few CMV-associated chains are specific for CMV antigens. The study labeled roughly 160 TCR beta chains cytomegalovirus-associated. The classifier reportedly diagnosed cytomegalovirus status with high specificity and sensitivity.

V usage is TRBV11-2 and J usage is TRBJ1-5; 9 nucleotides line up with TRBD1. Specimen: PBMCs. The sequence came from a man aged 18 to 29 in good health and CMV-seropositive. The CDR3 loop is CASSLGGTGNQPQHF. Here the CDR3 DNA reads TGTGCCAGCAGCTTAGGGGGGACAGGGAATCAGCCCCAGCATTTT.